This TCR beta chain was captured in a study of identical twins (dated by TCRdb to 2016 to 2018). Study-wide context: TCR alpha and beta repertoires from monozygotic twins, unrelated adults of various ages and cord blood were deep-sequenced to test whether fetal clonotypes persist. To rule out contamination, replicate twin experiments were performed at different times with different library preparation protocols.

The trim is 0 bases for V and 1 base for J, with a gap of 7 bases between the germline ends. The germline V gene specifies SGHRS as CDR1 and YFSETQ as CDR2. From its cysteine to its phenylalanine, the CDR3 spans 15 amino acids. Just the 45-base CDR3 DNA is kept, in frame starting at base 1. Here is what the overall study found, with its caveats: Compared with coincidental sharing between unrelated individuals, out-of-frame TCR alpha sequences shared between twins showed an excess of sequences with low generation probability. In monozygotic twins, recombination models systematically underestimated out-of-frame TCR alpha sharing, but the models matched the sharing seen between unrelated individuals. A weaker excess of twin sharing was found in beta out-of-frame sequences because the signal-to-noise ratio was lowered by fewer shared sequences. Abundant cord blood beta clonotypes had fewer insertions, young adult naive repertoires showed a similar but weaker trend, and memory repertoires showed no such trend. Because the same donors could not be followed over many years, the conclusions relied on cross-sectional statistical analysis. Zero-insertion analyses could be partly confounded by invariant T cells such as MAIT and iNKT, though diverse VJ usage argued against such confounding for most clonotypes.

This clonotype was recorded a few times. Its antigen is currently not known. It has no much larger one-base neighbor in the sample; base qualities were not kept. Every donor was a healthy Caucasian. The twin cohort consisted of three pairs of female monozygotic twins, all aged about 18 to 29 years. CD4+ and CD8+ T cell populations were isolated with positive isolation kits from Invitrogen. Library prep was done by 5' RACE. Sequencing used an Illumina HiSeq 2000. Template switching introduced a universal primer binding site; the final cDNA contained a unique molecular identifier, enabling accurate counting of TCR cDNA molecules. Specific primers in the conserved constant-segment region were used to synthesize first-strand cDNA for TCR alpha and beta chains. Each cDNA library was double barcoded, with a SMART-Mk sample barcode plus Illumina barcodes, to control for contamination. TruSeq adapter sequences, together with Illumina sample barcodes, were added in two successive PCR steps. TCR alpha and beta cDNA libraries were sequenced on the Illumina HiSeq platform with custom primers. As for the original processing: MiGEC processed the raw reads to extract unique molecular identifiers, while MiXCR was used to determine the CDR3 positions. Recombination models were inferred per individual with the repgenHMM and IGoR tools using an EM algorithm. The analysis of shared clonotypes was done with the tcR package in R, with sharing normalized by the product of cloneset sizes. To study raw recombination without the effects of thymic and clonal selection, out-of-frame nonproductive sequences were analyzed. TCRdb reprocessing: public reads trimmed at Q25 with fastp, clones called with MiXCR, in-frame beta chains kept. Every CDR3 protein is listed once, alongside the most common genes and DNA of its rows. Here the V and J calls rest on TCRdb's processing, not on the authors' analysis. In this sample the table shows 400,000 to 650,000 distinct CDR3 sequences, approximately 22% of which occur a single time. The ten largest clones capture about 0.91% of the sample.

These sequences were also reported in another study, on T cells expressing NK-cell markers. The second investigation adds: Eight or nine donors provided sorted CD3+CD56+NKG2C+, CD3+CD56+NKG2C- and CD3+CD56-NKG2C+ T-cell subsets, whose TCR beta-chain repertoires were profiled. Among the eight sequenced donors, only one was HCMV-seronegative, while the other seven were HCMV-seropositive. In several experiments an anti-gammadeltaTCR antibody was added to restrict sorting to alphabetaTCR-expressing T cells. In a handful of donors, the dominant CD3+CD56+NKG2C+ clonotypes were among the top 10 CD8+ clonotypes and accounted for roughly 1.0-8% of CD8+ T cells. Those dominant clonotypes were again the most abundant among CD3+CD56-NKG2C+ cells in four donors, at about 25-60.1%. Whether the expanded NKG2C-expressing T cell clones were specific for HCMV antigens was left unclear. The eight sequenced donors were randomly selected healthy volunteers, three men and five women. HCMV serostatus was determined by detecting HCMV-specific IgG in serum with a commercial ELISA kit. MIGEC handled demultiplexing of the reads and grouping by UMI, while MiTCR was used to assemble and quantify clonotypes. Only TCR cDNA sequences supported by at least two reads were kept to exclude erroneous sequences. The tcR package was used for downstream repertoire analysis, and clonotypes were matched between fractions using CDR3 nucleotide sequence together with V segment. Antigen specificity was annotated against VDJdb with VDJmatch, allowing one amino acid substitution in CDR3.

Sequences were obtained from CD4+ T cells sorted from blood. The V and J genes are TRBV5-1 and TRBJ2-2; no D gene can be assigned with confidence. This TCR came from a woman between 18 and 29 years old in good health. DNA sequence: TGCGCCAGCAGCTTGGCCTCCAGGAACACCGGGGAGCTGTTTTTT. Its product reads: CASSLASRNTGELFF.